This TCR beta chain came from a study of human thymus T cells. Those donating were healthy Finnish infants in corrective surgery for congenital heart defects. No fixed cell number was used; all available blood leukocytes supplied DNA. The assay was immunoSEQ multiplex PCR, and TCRdb's table has in-frame clones only and misses some. Of about 44,000 clones listed, 94% are singletons. Study outcomes and limitations: V and J genes seemed to be used with bias in thymic and blood repertoires.

The CDR3 covers 13 residues. V was pared by 7 bases and J by 8 bases, with 17 bases between. The germline gives CDR1 MNHEY, CDR2 SVGAGI. On this clone: Its cognate antigen is unknown.

This TCR was recovered from a boy under three years old with a congenital heart defect but otherwise immunologically healthy. Sequencing was performed on blood. The V gene is TRBV6-5, the J gene TRBJ1-2; D is uncertain. The CDR3 reads CASNGQAGMGYTF. The CDR3 bases are TGTGCCAGCAACGGGCAGGCGGGAATGGGCTACACCTTC.